The clone carrying this TCR beta chain turned up a few times. Antigen unknown. The germline V and J ends were trimmed by 6 bases and 2 bases, with 19 bases remaining between them. The CDR3 consists of 17 residues. A single record per CDR3 protein comes from TCRdb applying MiXCR to the reads. This sample has under 150,000 distinct CDR3 sequences, with about 30% found just once. This record belongs to a study of T cell repertoires in cytomegalovirus infection. Overall study context: Used in the study were CMV epitopes, some recently identified and HLA-C-restricted, others well-studied and HLA-B-restricted. A matching HLA type, together with CMV infection, was signaled by public TCR beta signatures. Overall study results and limits: Clonotypes of TCR beta that were HLA-C-restricted and CMV-specific dominated the ex vivo response. Cumulative frequency (of public TCR beta family members) identified carriers of CMV plus the relevant HLA.

Here the sequenced sample was CD8+ T cells from cultured PBMCs, taken from culture after CMV antigen stimulation. The TCR was taken from a human donor in good health (CMV status not recorded). Some clones in this sample may be carry-over from other donors' samples. The J gene is TRBJ2-2, the V gene TRBV12-3 or TRBV12-4; D is unclear. CDR3 coding DNA: TGTGCCAGCAGCCGAGTCGTCGGCGGCCCAAACACCGGGGAGCTGTTTTTT. Protein sequence: CASSRVVGGPNTGELFF.